The 16 T cell receptor beta chains in this list originate from one sample, sequenced in a study of human T cells and chemical hapten exposure. TCRdb reprocessed the RACE reads via MiXCR and lists one record per CDR3 protein. The sample carries around 200,000 distinct CDR3 sequences, around 30% recorded once. Time point described: pre-sensitization, week 0. Treatment defined: therapeutic diphenylcyclopropenone sensitization with weekly scalp DPC. Sequenced here: whole blood, sampled in connection with sensitization to the hapten diphenylcyclopropenone (DPC). These receptors were taken from a woman in her twenties or thirties with alopecia areata. Some clones in this sample may be carry-over from other donors' samples.

The chain has TRBV3-1 and TRBJ2-5; D remains unclear. The CDR3 is made up of 12 amino acids. From germline, CDR1 is LGHDT and CDR2 YNNKEL (reference sequence). Between the trimmed V and J ends, which lost 0 bases and 3 bases, there was a span of 2 bases. For the CDR3, the DNA is TGTGCCAGCAGCCAAGATGAAGAGACCCAGTACTTC. Translation gives CASSQDEETQYF.

The chain has TRBV29-1 and TRBJ1-1; no clear D. Germline values: CDR1 SQVTM, CDR2 ANQGSEA. The CDR3 runs 12 residues. V was trimmed by 6 bases and J by 3 bases, leaving 11 bases between them. The CDR3 region has the DNA TGCAGCGTCCAGGAGCAGTACACTGAAGCTTTCTTT. It specifies CSVQEQYTEAFF.

Here the CDR3 reads CSTQATLRARAEAFF. CDR3 sequence (DNA): TGCAGCACCCAGGCAACCCTCAGGGCTCGCGCTGAAGCTTTCTTT. V and J are TRBV29-1 and TRBJ1-1, with D possibly TRBD1 on 5 matching bases. CDR1 is SQVTM and CDR2 is ANQGSEA in the germline V gene. Trimming pared 8 bases from V and 6 bases from J, leaving 25 bases between. CDR3 length: 15 amino acids.

V usage is TRBV28 and J usage is TRBJ2-3; D gene uncertain. Germline assignment: CDR1 MDHEN and CDR2 SYDVKM. The V gene lost 7 bases and the J gene lost 8 bases, with 13 bases spanning the gap. CDR3 length: 12 amino acids. The CDR3 DNA reads TGTGCCAGCACGGGTCCCGCAGGTACGCAGTATTTT. Translated, it gives CASTGPAGTQYF.

A few counts support this clonotype. The J gene is TRBJ1-4, the V gene TRBV7-9; no reliable D call. Germline lookup yields CDR1 SEHNR and CDR2 FQNEAQ (reference sequence). There are 12 residues in the CDR3. The V end lost 2 bases, the J end lost 14 bases, and 12 bases lay between the germline ends. The CDR3 protein is CASSLYGSELFF. CDR3 sequence (DNA): TGTGCCAGCAGCTTATACGGCAGCGAGCTGTTTTTT.

The sample holds many counts of this clonotype. The V and J genes are TRBV6-5 and TRBJ2-3; 11 bases are shared with TRBD1. This CDR3 contains 14 residues. The V and J ends lost 8 bases and 8 bases, in that order; junction bases with no gene match: 9. Germline-derived CDR1 and CDR2 are MNHEY and SVGAGI. The chain's CDR3 is CASALGQGAPTQYF. The CDR3 nucleotides read TGTGCCAGCGCATTAGGACAGGGGGCGCCTACGCAGTATTTT.

The chain recombines TRBV12-3 or TRBV12-4 with TRBJ1-3, with D unresolved. The CDR3 totals 12 residues. Between the trimmed V and J ends, which lost 6 bases and 4 bases, there was a span of 7 bases. In nucleotides, the CDR3 is TGTGCCAGCAGGCCTCAAGGAAACACCATATATTTT. Translating gives CASRPQGNTIYF.

V usage is TRBV6-2 or TRBV6-3 and J usage is TRBJ2-7; no definite D call. CDR1 and CDR2 (germline): MNHEY, SVGEGT. The CDR3 runs 11 residues. V was pared by 6 bases and J by 5 bases, with 8 bases between. CDR3 loop: CASRRWNEQYF. In DNA, the CDR3 is TGTGCCAGCAGAAGGTGGAACGAGCAGTACTTC.

The genes are TRBV11-3 and TRBJ2-5; TRBD2 agrees at 9 bases. J lost 5 bases, V lost 1 base, and 8 bases had no gene match. CDR1 is SGHNT and CDR2 is YENEEA in the germline V gene. The CDR3 is 16 residues long. The CDR3 DNA reads as TGTGCCAGCAGCTTAGGTTCAGCTAGCGGGGAGGAGACCCAGTACTTC. Encoded protein: CASSLGSASGEETQYF.

This clonotype was seen more than once but under ten times. This chain connects TRBV28 to TRBJ2-3; 15 nucleotides align to TRBD2. The germline V gene encodes CDR1 MDHEN and CDR2 SYDVKM. The CDR3 is 18 residues long. Losses at the gene ends were 5 bases for V and 1 base for J; bases not matched to a gene: 7. In DNA form, the CDR3 reads TGTGCCAGCAGTATCGGACTAGCGGGGGGGCGGCGCACAGATACGCAGTATTTT. The encoded protein is CASSIGLAGGRRTDTQYF.

The chain joins TRBV11-2 to TRBJ2-6; D is perhaps TRBD1 (6 bases). The CDR3 is made up of 15 amino acids. Germline lookup yields CDR1 SGHAT and CDR2 FQNNGV. V was cut by 5 bases and J by 4 bases, with 12 bases left in between. The CDR3 reads CASSATGTGANVLTF. DNA for the CDR3: TGTGCCAGCAGCGCAACAGGGACCGGGGCCAACGTCCTGACTTTC.

The rearrangement links TRBV5-1 to TRBJ1-1; 10 bases agree with TRBD1. This CDR3 spans 19 amino acids. Trimming at V came to 3 bases and at J to 3 bases, leaving 17 bases not matched to a gene. The germline V gene has CDR1 SGHRS and CDR2 YFSETQ. For the CDR3, the DNA is TGCGCCAGCAGCTCGTCTTCGCCTGGGACAGGGGCGGGGGACACTGAAGCTTTCTTT. This encodes CASSSSSPGTGAGDTEAFF. The complete variable domain, with remaining parts taken from reference TRBV5-1 and TRBJ1-1, reads KAGVTQTPRYLIKTRGQQVTLSCSPISGHRSVSWYQQTPGQGLQFLFEYFSETQRNKGNFPGRFSGRQFSNSRSEMNVSTLELGDSALYLCASSSSSPGTGAGDTEAFFGQGTRLTVV.

The chain couples TRBV10-3 to TRBJ2-3; perhaps D is TRBD1 or TRBD2 (5 bases each). The V gene's germline CDR1 is ENHRY and CDR2 SYGVKD. The CDR3 is 14 residues long. The V end lost 3 bases, the J end lost 1 base, and 8 bases lay between the germline ends. The CDR3 DNA follows: TGTGCCATCAGTGACGGGACCCGCACAGATACGCAGTATTTT. Encoded protein: CAISDGTRTDTQYF.

CDR3 nucleotide sequence: TGCAGCGTTCGGGACAGGGGGCCTCGCAATCAGCCCCAGCATTTT. This translates into CSVRDRGPRNQPQHF. The chain carries TRBV29-1 and TRBJ1-5; TRBD1 aligns across 12 bases. This CDR3 is built from 15 residues. Looked up from germline, CDR1 is SQVTM and CDR2 is ANQGSEA. V shed 5 bases and J 2 bases; nucleotides not matched to a gene: 4.

V usage is TRBV28 and J usage is TRBJ2-7; D may be TRBD2 (5 bases). Germline V lookup: CDR1 MDHEN, CDR2 SYDVKM. This CDR3 spans 11 amino acids. The V end lost 2 bases, the J end lost 7 bases, and 6 bases lay between the germline ends. CDR3 amino acids: CASSLEREQYF. In nucleotides, the CDR3 is TGTGCCAGCAGTTTAGAGCGGGAGCAGTACTTC.

This clonotype turned up a few times. The gene calls are TRBV7-3 and TRBJ2-2, with D tentatively TRBD2 (5 bases). Deletions cut 6 bases from V and 3 bases from J, with 11 bases between. The CDR3 extends over 14 amino acids. The germline V gene has CDR1 SGHTA and CDR2 FQGTGA. The CDR3 DNA is TGTGCCAGCAGAAAAGAGGGATACACCGGGGAGCTGTTTTTT. Translating it yields CASRKEGYTGELFF.